A single sample is the source of the 13 T cell receptor beta chains below, sequenced in a study of blood T cells in healthy people across ages. Combining a sample-barcoded 5' primer with a J-beta primer mix, a second PCR ran for about 7 to 11 cycles. TCRdb itself ran the 5' RACE reads through MiXCR, one entry per CDR3 protein. The table has roughly 2 million distinct CDR3 sequences, 40% to 55% seen once. The sequenced material came from blood. All receptors derive from a woman in her forties in good health.

The gene calls are TRBV6-6 and TRBJ1-1; 8 bases match TRBD1. The V gene's germline CDR1 is MNHNY and CDR2 SVGAGI (reference sequence). V lost 5 bases, J lost 10 bases, and 9 bases stayed unmatched. The CDR3 length is 13 residues. The CDR3 DNA reads TGTGCCAGCAGTGAGCCGAACAGGGGGGGAGCTTTCTTT. Residues: CASSEPNRGGAFF.

V usage is TRBV12-3 or TRBV12-4 and J usage is TRBJ1-2, with unresolved D. The V end lost 6 bases, the J end lost 4 bases, and 12 bases lay between the germline ends. This CDR3 is 13 amino acids long. The CDR3 DNA sequence: TGTGCCAGCAGCCACAACAGCGGCTATGGCTACACCTTC. Translated, it gives CASSHNSGYGYTF.

This clonotype was found once. This chain links TRBV27 with TRBJ1-5; perhaps TRBD1 as D (6 bases). Trimming took 8 bases from V and 1 from J, leaving 12 bases between them. The CDR3 is 14 residues long. Germline assignment: CDR1 MNHEY and CDR2 SMNVEV (reference sequence). In DNA, the CDR3 is TGTGCCAGCGGACGACAGGCGAGCAATCAGCCCCAGCATTTT. It translates to CASGRQASNQPQHF.

J is TRBJ1-1 and V is TRBV5-1; 7 bases agree with TRBD1. The CDR3 extends over 15 amino acids. In germline, CDR1 is SGHRS, CDR2 YFSETQ. V lost 3 bases, J lost 1 base, and 6 bases stayed unmatched. DNA for the CDR3: TGCGCCAGCAGCTACACGGGACAGTCGAACACTGAAGCTTTCTTT. Translated: CASSYTGQSNTEAFF.

A note on this clonotype: A read error may produce the germline difference seen at one junction end. V usage is TRBV2 and J usage is TRBJ2-3, with TRBD2 matching 9 bases. Germline CDR1 and CDR2: SNHLY and FYNNEI. The CDR3 length is 16 residues. For the CDR3, the DNA is TGTGCCAGCAGTGACGGCGCGGGGGGGCCGGGAGATACGCGGTATTTT. It yields the protein CASSDGAGGPGDTRYF.

This chain connects TRBV6-2 or TRBV6-3 to TRBJ2-7, with 8 bases matching TRBD2. The CDR3 consists of 15 residues. The germline gives CDR1 MNHEY, CDR2 SVGEGT. V gave up 7 bases and J gave up 7 bases; unmatched junction bases: 15. This chain's CDR3 is CASIRDGLAYNEQYF. CDR3 coding DNA: TGTGCCAGCATTAGGGACGGACTAGCTTACAATGAGCAGTACTTC.

The sample holds a few counts of this clonotype. The chain combines TRBV15 with TRBJ2-4; no clear D. Germline CDR1 is LNHNV and CDR2 is YYDKDF (reference sequence). The CDR3 sequence is 17 residues long. Trimming cost V 6 bases and J 0 bases, with 18 bases left between them. The CDR3 coding sequence is TGTGCCACCAGGGGCCCCCGACTGCACTTAGCCAAAAACATTCAGTACTTC. Translated: CATRGPRLHLAKNIQYF.

This clonotype has only a few counts. The V and J genes are TRBV4-1 and TRBJ2-4, with D possibly matching TRBD1 (6 bases). The CDR3 spans 14 residues. V lost 0 bases to trimming and J lost 13 bases, with 16 bases between them. Germline CDR1 reads MGHRA; CDR2 reads YSYEKL. As DNA, the CDR3 is TGCGCCAGCAGCCAAGATTCACAGGGAATGGAGCAGTACTTC. It is translated as CASSQDSQGMEQYF.

This chain joins TRBV6-5 and TRBJ1-2; TRBD1 is a possible D gene (5 bases). Trimming removed 3 bases from V and 4 bases from J, with 15 bases in between. This CDR3 has 15 amino acids. Germline loops: CDR1 MNHEY, CDR2 SVGAGI. The CDR3 protein is CASSYVPGGTYGYTF. CDR3 in DNA: TGTGCCAGCAGTTATGTCCCTGGGGGGACCTATGGCTACACCTTC.

V is TRBV28 and J is TRBJ2-4; 7 positions match TRBD1. The J call could be wrong; TRBJ2-7 is a better fit for the DNA end. This CDR3 is 14 amino acids long. Germline loops: CDR1 MDHEN, CDR2 SYDVKM. In nucleotides, the CDR3 is TGTGCCAGCAGGGCCCCAACAGGGGTTTACGAGCAGTACTTC. Its protein product is CASRAPTGVYEQYF.

The rearrangement links TRBV7-9 to TRBJ2-7, with a possible D match to TRBD2 (5 bases). This CDR3 spans 17 amino acids. The V end lost 4 bases, the J end lost 3 bases, and 22 bases lay between the germline ends. Germline V gene lookup returns CDR1 SEHNR and CDR2 FQNEAQ (reference sequence). The DNA for the CDR3 is TGTGCCAGCAGCTCTAGCACCTCCGGGCCGACCATCTACGAGCAGTACTTC. Amino acid sequence: CASSSSTSGPTIYEQYF.

This clonotype has a handful of counts. The gene calls are TRBV25-1 and TRBJ2-7, with D hard to call. With 6 bases removed from V and 4 bases from J, the gap between germline ends came to 25 bases. The CDR3 has 17 residues. Germline loops: CDR1 MGHDK, CDR2 SYGVNS. In nucleotides, the CDR3 is TGTGCCAGCAGCGATAATCCCGCCGGCGGCCTTAGGTACGAGCAGTACTTC. Amino acids: CASSDNPAGGLRYEQYF.

The chain has TRBV12-3 or TRBV12-4 and TRBJ2-7; D possibly corresponds to TRBD2 (6 bases). The CDR3 spans 15 residues. Trimming shortened V by 3 bases and J by 2 bases, and 14 bases separated the two germline ends. CDR3 coding DNA: TGTGCCAGCAGTTTTTACGGGGGTACCCCCTACGAGCAGTACTTC. Translating gives CASSFYGGTPYEQYF.